Detailed here is one T cell receptor (beta chain). Its specificity is not known. These data come from a study of cytomegalovirus exposure and HLA in healthy donors. Study-level information: Sequencing of about 179 million T cells in an earlier analysis found approximately 120 million unique TCR beta sequences. Membership in the Caucasian-associated ancestry cluster was found for about four fifths of 350 to 450 genotyped donors. Study-wide findings and caveats: Sequencing artifact likely explains a cluster of highly shared sequence variants. In a later analysis, CMV-associated beta chains were mostly HLA-associated, it appeared.

Germline V gives CDR1 MNHEY, CDR2 SMNVEV (reference sequence). The CDR3 loop spans 15 amino acids. V was shortened by 2 bases and J by 5 bases, with 14 bases between the two germline ends. With 60 Vbeta and 13 Jbeta primers, the PCR was carried out. Profiling relied on immunoSEQ multiplex PCR, and the TCRdb table lists in-frame clones only, not all of them. The sample lists some 65,000 clones; roughly 77% were seen once. This receptor was identified in a woman in her forties in good health and CMV-seropositive. This chain connects TRBV27 to TRBJ2-3, with a weak D call TRBD1 (6 bases). The sequenced sample consisted of PBMCs. CDR3 nucleotide sequence: TGTGCCAGCAGTTTAGGGAGAGCCAGGGGAGATACGCAGTATTTT. This sequence encodes CASSLGRARGDTQYF.